This T cell receptor beta chain was captured by sequencing in a study of shared clonotypes between healthy human individuals. Study-level points and caveats: Exclusively blood specimens were collected; tissue repertoires likely differ. With several donors compared, approximately 5% of naive CD4 clonotypes were shared. Unshared clonotypes carried lower generation probabilities than those common to all four donors.

The CDR3 spans 13 residues. V lost 3 bases, J lost 1 base, and 7 bases lay in between. In germline, CDR1 is MNHEY, CDR2 SMNVEV (reference sequence). The assay was immunoSEQ multiplex PCR, and TCRdb's table has in-frame clones only and misses some. The sample records roughly 2,000,000 clones, about 95% being singletons. Naive CD8 isolation took CD45RO-negative cells positively selected for CCR7 and excluded terminally differentiated effector memory CD45RA+ cells. Of note for this clone: Antigen: not known. Other nucleotide sequences in the sample specify the same CDR3.

The TCR was taken from a man between 18 and 29 years old in good health. The gene calls are TRBV27 and TRBJ2-7; possible D gene TRBD2, 5 bases. Sequencing was carried out using naive CD8+ T cells sorted from blood. This chain's CDR3 is CASSFGGSYEQYF. Written as DNA, the CDR3 is TGTGCCAGCAGTTTCGGAGGTTCCTACGAGCAGTACTTC.